This T cell receptor (beta chain) was found in a study of radiation and T cells in renal cell carcinoma. Study-level information: Nephrectomy followed 15 Gy stereotactic body radiation by 4 weeks. Study conclusions and caveats: From baseline, blood top tumor clonotypes peaked at 2 weeks post-radiation.

Produced via immunoSEQ multiplex PCR; TCRdb's table is partial and in-frame only. The sample lists 150,000 or so clones, about 87% occurring once. The CDR3 is made up of 17 amino acids. J gave up 8 bases and V 6 bases, and 13 bases lay outside the gene matches. Germline-derived CDR1 and CDR2 are LNHDA and SQIVND (reference sequence). The time point is: baseline pretreatment blood. Treatment denoted: 15 Gy SBRT to primary tumor, nephrectomy 4 weeks later. Blood was sampled at baseline, 2 weeks and 4 weeks after SBRT. Clear cell pathology was present in this patient's renal cell carcinoma. This clone is a singleton in its sample. Its antigen is unidentified.

The gene calls are TRBV19 and TRBJ1-4, with 12 bases that match TRBD1. The source of this sequence is a woman in her 70s with renal cell carcinoma. This specimen consisted of blood, obtained from a patient whose treatment included radiotherapy and nephrectomy. Written as DNA, the CDR3 is TGTGCCAGTAGCTCCGGGACAGGGGGCGGGAGAAGAGAAAAACTGTTTTTT. It yields the protein CASSSGTGGGRREKLFF.